This T cell receptor (beta chain) stems from a study of high-grade serous ovarian cancer treatment subgroups (dated by TCRdb to the early 2020s). Regarding the complete study: On average, sequencing produced more than 13,000 reads and around 7,800 unique TCR beta rearrangements for each sample. In total there were roughly 81 samples, since every patient provided one primary tumor sample and two metastatic tumor samples. The approximately 30-patient cohort included ten or so patients with no residual disease after primary surgery (R0), ten or so excellent NACT responders, and ten or so poor NACT responders. Under a laparoscopic triage algorithm, patients with high-grade serous ovarian cancer were grouped by complete gross resection or by neoadjuvant chemotherapy response, and the study profiled the TCR beta repertoires of these patients.

The tumor samples were collected prior to definitive surgery or chemotherapy. Genomic DNA extraction was performed by the MD Anderson Biospecimen Extraction Resource, and TCR sequencing was carried out by the MD Anderson Cancer Genomics Laboratory. Of note for this clone: Its specific antigen is unknown. The input lacks base qualities; no much larger clone sits a single base away.

The 90 tumor samples underwent high-throughput TCR profiling using ImmunoSEQ. Per the authors' processing: The repertoire diversity metrics included richness (unique productive sequences), clonality, evenness and relatedness, and the Bhattacharyya coefficient was used to measure similarity between samples. In a sensitivity analysis, TCRs with fewer than two reads were excluded, and consistent conclusions were obtained. Drawn from immuneACCESS, this table holds only the in-frame rearrangements with V and J called that TCRdb kept. Clones are partly lost; checked studies trace under half to an unresolved V gene and leave the rest unexplained. V and J calls and clone size follow that table, whereas D and trimming were derived from the DNA. Counted in this sample were more than 3,500 clones; 60% to 80% of them appeared once. 5.5% of the sample belongs to the ten largest clones. Compared with germline, V lacks 1 base and J lacks 0 bases; bases without a gene match: 3. The CDR3 spans 16 residues, from the cysteine through the phenylalanine. This entry keeps only the CDR3 DNA: 48 bases, framed from base 1. As encoded in the germline V gene, CDR1 is LGHNA while CDR2 is YNFKEQ.

On the study overall, not on this receptor specifically: The TCR repertoire analyses centered on CDR3, and CDR1 and CDR2 were not analyzed. Repertoire similarity between tumors of the same patient ranged roughly 0.11 to 0.85, whereas almost no similarity was seen between different patients. Spatial information was not captured by bulk tumor TCR sequencing, so insight into HGSC tumor complexity and diversity was limited. TCR clonal relatedness correlated positively with neoantigen level and, by trend, with copy number variation and mutation load from whole-genome sequencing.

The sequencing sample was made of tumor tissue. This TCR derives from a human donor with high-grade serous ovarian cancer. The V gene is TRBV4-2 and the J gene is TRBJ2-4; the junction holds 7 bases that match TRBD2. The CDR3 here reads CASSQVSGGAKNIQYF. The nucleotide sequence reads TGTGCCAGCAGCCAAGTTTCGGGGGGAGCCAAAAACATTCAGTACTTC.